The clone carrying this T cell receptor (beta chain) was counted many times. Antigen unknown. These data come from a study of T cells in Graves' hyperthyroidism and ophthalmopathy. Study-wide points: Before onset, by a median of about six months, the model predicted ophthalmopathy. Blood also carried most thyroid clonotypes expanded above 0.001. Separating ophthalmopathy from stable hyperthyroidism was achieved by a 13 V-J model.

Authors of the study amplified TCR beta CDR3 regions from RNA transcripts. Using the HTBI primer set, a first-round RT-PCR was run on the TCR CDR3. TCRdb processed the multiplex PCR reads anew with MiXCR; each CDR3 protein has one entry. Counted here are 330,000 or so distinct CDR3 sequences, around 18% occurring once; the ten biggest clones make up roughly a sixth. The origin of this receptor is a woman aged 35 to 49 with Graves' ophthalmopathy. The source material was blood.

The CDR3 DNA is TGTGCCAGCAGTGCCTCCGCCCAGGGCTACGAGCAGTACTTC. Translation: CASSASAQGYEQYF. The chain uses TRBV27 and TRBJ2-7; D possibly corresponds to TRBD1 (5 bases). This CDR3 comprises 14 residues. Trimming pared 5 bases from V and 3 bases from J, leaving 14 bases between. CDR1 is MNHEY, CDR2 SMNVEV, per germline (reference sequence).